This section outlines one T cell receptor (beta chain) sequence together with its context. What it binds is unknown. This CDR3 comprises 14 residues. Losses at the gene ends were 0 bases for V and 5 bases for J; bases not matched to a gene: 3. Germline assignment: CDR1 SGHNT and CDR2 YYREEE (reference sequence). One entry per CDR3 protein, called by TCRdb with MiXCR from the reads. Of hundreds of thousands of distinct CDR3 sequences listed, roughly 29% are singletons. The data were taken from a study of T cell repertoires in cytomegalovirus infection. Study at large: It was recently identified HLA-C-restricted and well-studied HLA-B-restricted CMV epitopes that the study used. CMV infection plus the matching HLA type was flagged by public TCR beta signatures. Findings of the study overall: Based on cumulative public TCR beta family frequency, carriers of CMV plus the relevant HLA were identified.

The source of this sequence is a human donor in good health (CMV status not recorded). Some clones in this sample may be carry-over from other donors' samples. Sequenced material: cultured PBMCs, taken from culture after CMV antigen stimulation. The chain carries TRBV5-4 and TRBJ2-5; 8 bases line up with TRBD2. Here the CDR3 DNA reads TGTGCCAGCAGCTTGGCGGGGGGGGAGGAGACCCAGTACTTC. Its translation is CASSLAGGEETQYF.